A selection of T cell receptor beta chains follows, all from one sample in a study of metastatic and nonmetastatic thyroid tumors. MiXCR reprocessed the PCR reads for TCRdb. The sample has about 33,000 clones, over 15% seen once; the top ten hold about 5%. Sequencing was carried out using blood. The source of these receptors is a female donor with papillary thyroid cancer or a benign thyroid nodule (not recorded which). Some clones in this sample may be carry-over from other donors' samples. The CDR3 runs from the conserved cysteine through the conserved F or W. Fields, in order: V gene, J gene, CDR3 length, CDR3 protein.

V gene: TRBV18
J gene: TRBJ1-5
CDR3 length: 14
CDR3 protein: CASSPSGEGQPQHF

V gene: TRBV6-4
J gene: TRBJ2-1
CDR3 length: 15
CDR3 protein: CASSDGLAGGNEQFF

V gene: TRBV7-9
J gene: TRBJ2-7
CDR3 length: 15
CDR3 protein: CASSSTSGMTYEQYF

V gene: TRBV6-1
J gene: TRBJ1-1
CDR3 length: 12
CDR3 protein: CASSVDRGVAFF

V gene: TRBV7-3
J gene: TRBJ2-1
CDR3 length: 15
CDR3 protein: CASSPGGLARNEQFF

V gene: TRBV6-5
J gene: TRBJ2-3
CDR3 length: 18
CDR3 protein: CASSWLAGGLLSTDTQYF

V gene: TRBV19
J gene: TRBJ2-3
CDR3 length: 16
CDR3 protein: CASSFTTSPFTDTQYF

V gene: TRBV18
J gene: TRBJ1-3
CDR3 length: 19
CDR3 protein: CASSPTTEMTGDSGNTIYF

V gene: TRBV6-1
J gene: TRBJ2-5
CDR3 length: 16
CDR3 protein: CTSTEFWTAAQETQYF

V gene: TRBV7-2
J gene: TRBJ2-7
CDR3 length: 15
CDR3 protein: CASSLGGGLFYEQYF

V gene: TRBV28
J gene: TRBJ2-7
CDR3 length: 16
CDR3 protein: CASSASDGWGRPEQYF

V gene: TRBV6-1
J gene: TRBJ2-7
CDR3 length: 15
CDR3 protein: CASREVAGVVYEQYF

V gene: TRBV5-1
J gene: TRBJ2-1
CDR3 length: 15
CDR3 protein: CASSLVGYSVNEQFF

V gene: TRBV6-1
J gene: TRBJ2-1
CDR3 length: 14
CDR3 protein: CAVCHDGWGDEHFF